This is a list of T cell receptor beta chains from one sample in a study of cytomegalovirus exposure and HLA in healthy donors. Assay: immunoSEQ multiplex PCR; the TCRdb copy retains only in-frame clones and omits some. This table holds 150,000 to 200,000 clones, around 80% found once. Sequenced: PBMCs. These receptors originate from a woman between 40 and 55 years old in good health and CMV-seronegative. CDR3s include the opening cysteine and the closing phenylalanine or tryptophan. The D gene is left open where the match is weak. Where a row states a size, it is once, few, many or the class of an expanded clone; other rows omit it.

abundance	v_gene	d_gene	j_gene	CDR3nt	CDR3aa
NA	TRBV7-9	NA	TRBJ1-2	TGTTCCAGCAGCTTAATTTTCGAGGTTGTTGGCTACACCTTC	CSSSLIFEVVGYTF
once	TRBV2	TRBD2	TRBJ2-3	TGTGCCAGCAGTCCAACCGGGACTACGAAGAACTATTTT	CASSPTGTTKNYF
NA	TRBV5-1	NA	TRBJ2-5	TGCGCCAGCAGCTTCATGGGGAGCGTCCCGGAGACCCAGTACTTC	CASSFMGSVPETQYF
once	TRBV5-1	TRBD2	TRBJ2-1	TGCGCCAGCAGCTTGGACTTAGGGGGGACTAGCGGCAATGAGCAGTTCTTC	CASSLDLGGTSGNEQFF
few	TRBV15	NA	TRBJ2-1	TGTGCCACCAGCAGAGACCAAGTGGCGGGAAACCTCAATGAGCAGTTCTTC	CATSRDQVAGNLNEQFF
once	TRBV15	TRBD2	TRBJ2-7	TGTGCCACCAGCAGGGAAGCGGGGGGTAATTACGAGCAGTACTTC	CATSREAGGNYEQYF
NA	TRBV7-3	TRBD2	TRBJ2-3	TGTGCCAGCAGCACTAGAGCGGGGGTTTCTACAGATACGCAGTATTTT	CASSTRAGVSTDTQYF
NA	TRBV28	NA	TRBJ2-1	TGTGCCAGCAGTTTGCCGAGGTGGAATGAGCAGTTCTTC	CASSLPRWNEQFF
NA	TRBV29-1	TRBD2	TRBJ2-1	TGCAGCGTTGACCCGGGAGGGCCAAATGAGCAGTTCTTC	CSVDPGGPNEQFF
NA	TRBV7-3	NA	TRBJ2-5	TGTGCCAGCAGCTTACTAGGCCAAGAGACCCAGTACTTC	CASSLLGQETQYF
once	TRBV27	TRBD1	TRBJ1-1	TGTGCCAGCAGTTCCCAGCCCGGGACAGGGGGCACTGAAGCTTTCTTT	CASSSQPGTGGTEAFF
few	TRBV9	NA	TRBJ2-2	TGTGCCAGCCAGGCCCGAACGAACACCGGGGAGCTGTTTTTT	CASQARTNTGELFF
NA	TRBV11-2	TRBD2	TRBJ2-2	TGTGCCAGCAGTTCGCTAGCGGGGGGGCTCAACGGGGAGCTGTTTTTT	CASSSLAGGLNGELFF
few	TRBV7-3	TRBD2	TRBJ2-7	TGTGCCAGCAGCCTAAGAGGGCGGGGGGCCACAAGTGGGTGGGAGCAGTACTTC	CASSLRGRGATSGWEQYF
NA	TRBV19	TRBD1	TRBJ1-2	TGTGCCAGTAGTAGTGGACAGGGGGCTCGCTATGGCTACACCTTC	CASSSGQGARYGYTF
NA	TRBV13	TRBD2	TRBJ2-1	TGTGCCAGCAGCTTAGAACTAGCGGGGGGCCGGAATGAGCAGTTCTTC	CASSLELAGGRNEQFF
NA	TRBV5-1	NA	TRBJ1-4	TGCGCCAGCAGCCCGCGGCGTAGGGGAGGTACTGAAAAACTGTTTTTT	CASSPRRRGGTEKLFF
few	TRBV7-6	NA	TRBJ2-5	TGTGCCAGCAGCCACAGCTGGGACAAACAAGAGACCCAGTACTTC	CASSHSWDKQETQYF
NA	TRBV5-1	TRBD1	TRBJ1-1	TGCGCCAGCAGCCCCGACAGGGTTCGGTCTGAAGCTTTCTTT	CASSPDRVRSEAFF
few	TRBV5-1	NA	TRBJ2-6	TGCGCCAGCAGCGCGGGTGGACAGTTGGGTTCTGGGGCCAACGGCCTGACTTTC	CASSAGGQLGSGANGLTF
once	TRBV21-1	NA	TRBJ2-3	TGTGCCAGCAGCACCCAGACTAGTTCAGATACGCAGTATTTT	CASSTQTSSDTQYF
NA	TRBV15	TRBD1	TRBJ1-2	TGTGCCACCAGCAGGGACAGGGCTGGCTACACCTTC	CATSRDRAGYTF
NA	TRBV5-6	NA	TRBJ2-5	TGTGCCAGCAGCTTGGAATCGATATACATCTTCTACCAAGAGACCCAGTACTTC	CASSLESIYIFYQETQYF
once	TRBV6-4	TRBD2	TRBJ2-1	TGTGCCAGCAGTCCTCTAGCGGGAGCTGACAATGAGCAGTTCTTC	CASSPLAGADNEQFF
NA	TRBV5-8	NA	TRBJ1-5	TGTGCCAGCAGCTTGGACATCAATCAGCCCCAGCATTTT	CASSLDINQPQHF
NA	TRBV7-9	TRBD1	TRBJ2-1	TGTGCCAGCACCATACTCCCGGGACAGGGGTCCTACAATGAGCAGTTCTTC	CASTILPGQGSYNEQFF
NA	TRBV7-8	NA	TRBJ2-3	TGTGCCAGCAGCTTACGCCAGGGTCCCACAGATACGCAGTATTTT	CASSLRQGPTDTQYF
few	TRBV28	TRBD2	TRBJ2-1	TGTGCCAGCAGTCCGCCGGCTGCGGGGGGCAATGAGCAGTTCTTC	CASSPPAAGGNEQFF
NA	TRBV27	TRBD1	TRBJ1-5	TGTGCCAGCAGCCGAACAGGGGGTAATCAGCCCCAGCATTTT	CASSRTGGNQPQHF
NA	TRBV4-1	TRBD1	TRBJ1-1	TGCGCCAGCAGCCAATTGACAGGGGGCGCGGGGAGGGCTGAAGCTTTCTTT	CASSQLTGGAGRAEAFF
NA	TRBV11-2	NA	TRBJ2-2	TGTGCCAGCAGCTCAATTTTGACGGCGGAGACCGGGGAGCTGTTTTTT	CASSSILTAETGELFF
NA	TRBV10-3	TRBD2	TRBJ2-1	TGTGCCATCAGTGAACCGGGACTAGCGCCTTACAATGAGCAGTTCTTC	CAISEPGLAPYNEQFF
NA	TRBV30	NA	TRBJ1-5	TGTGCCTGGAGTGCGGGGGTCAGCAATCAGCCCCAGCATTTT	CAWSAGVSNQPQHF
NA	TRBV6-5	NA	TRBJ1-1	TGTGCCAGCAGTTACGGGAGTAAAACTGAAGCTTTCTTT	CASSYGSKTEAFF
NA	TRBV19	TRBD2	TRBJ2-4	TGTGCCAGTAGTTCCGTCTCGCCGGGAGGGAGGGACATTCAGTACTTC	CASSSVSPGGRDIQYF
NA	TRBV7-8	TRBD2	TRBJ2-2	TGTGCCAGCAGCTTACGCGGGGGGACCAACACCGGGGAGCTGTTTTTT	CASSLRGGTNTGELFF
NA	TRBV6-5	TRBD1	TRBJ1-5	TGTGCCAGCAGACGTGACAGGGGCGGCAATCAGCCCCAGCATTTT	CASRRDRGGNQPQHF
NA	TRBV11-2	NA	TRBJ2-1	TGTGCCAGCAGCTCGCTAAGGGGAAGGACGTCGGTCAATGAGCAGTTCTTC	CASSSLRGRTSVNEQFF
NA	TRBV7-3	TRBD2	TRBJ2-1	TGTGCCAGCAGCTTATATGCGGGGGGCTCCTACAATGAGCAGTTCTTC	CASSLYAGGSYNEQFF
once	TRBV4-1	NA	TRBJ1-1	TGCGCCAGCAGCCAAGCGGACAGGAACACTGAAGCTTTCTTT	CASSQADRNTEAFF
NA	TRBV7-2	TRBD1	TRBJ1-1	TGTGCCAGCAGCTTAGTAGGGGACAGCACTGAAGCTTTCTTT	CASSLVGDSTEAFF
NA	TRBV18	NA	TRBJ2-6	TGTGCCAGCTCACCCTCAGGGGTCTCTGGGGCCAACGTCCTGACTTTC	CASSPSGVSGANVLTF
NA	TRBV19	TRBD2	TRBJ2-1	TGTGCCAGTAGTAGGAGGACTAGCGGGACCCCCCAGAAGAATGAGCAGTTCTTC	CASSRRTSGTPQKNEQFF
once	TRBV19	TRBD1	TRBJ1-2	TGTGCCAGTAGTACTCAGAGGAGACAGGGGGCGCCTGGCTACACCTTC	CASSTQRRQGAPGYTF
NA	TRBV11-3	TRBD2	TRBJ2-7	TGTGCCAGCAGTTGGGGGGGAGAAGGTTACGAGCAGTACTTC	CASSWGGEGYEQYF
NA	TRBV10-3	TRBD1	TRBJ2-1	TGTGCCATCAACCCCGGGACAGGGCAGAATGAGCAGTTCTTC	CAINPGTGQNEQFF
NA	TRBV2	NA	TRBJ2-7	TGTGCCAGCAGTGATTTGCGGGAAGGCGAGCAGTACTTC	CASSDLREGEQYF
NA	TRBV11-3	NA	TRBJ1-2	TGTGCCAGCTCTTCTGGCGGCACTTCTGGCTACACCTTC	CASSSGGTSGYTF
NA	TRBV4-3	TRBD1	TRBJ1-1	TGCGCCAGCAGTTCTACAGGGGACACTGAAGCTTTCTTT	CASSSTGDTEAFF
few	TRBV29-1	NA	TRBJ2-1	TGCAGCGTTGAAATTACCCCACTAGCAAAAGGTCCTGAGCAGTTCTTC	CSVEITPLAKGPEQFF